This is a list of T cell receptor beta chains from one sample in a study of post-analysis software for immune sequencing data. Each CDR3 protein is one row after TCRdb ran MiXCR on the PCR reads. The sample records 380,000 or so distinct CDR3 sequences, 30% to 45% being singletons. The sequenced sample was blood. The receptors were sampled from a girl between 10 and 17 years old with multiple sclerosis. The CDR3 runs from the conserved cysteine through the conserved F or W. D genes are given only for firm matches. Clone size is stated in some rows and not others, as once, few, many or a class when expanded.

CDR3nt: TGTGCCAGCCAAAGGGGGTACAGGGTGGAGAGGGCCAAAAACATTCAGTACTTC
CDR3aa: CASQRGYRVERAKNIQYF
d_gene: .
abundance: few
j_gene: TRBJ2-4
v_gene: TRBV6-2/TRBV6-3

CDR3nt: TGTGCCAGCAGTTTCCTCCCCTTCACTAGCGGGGATAATGAGCAGTTCTTC
CDR3aa: CASSFLPFTSGDNEQFF
d_gene: TRBD2
abundance: .
j_gene: TRBJ2-1
v_gene: TRBV6-6

CDR3nt: TGTGCCAGCAGAAGACCGGGGAGCACAGATACGCAGTATTTT
CDR3aa: CASRRPGSTDTQYF
d_gene: .
abundance: .
j_gene: TRBJ2-3
v_gene: TRBV27

CDR3nt: TGTGCCAGCAGTTTAAGCGGTCATTTCTACGAGCAGTACTTC
CDR3aa: CASSLSGHFYEQYF
d_gene: .
abundance: .
j_gene: TRBJ2-7
v_gene: TRBV12-3/TRBV12-4

CDR3nt: TGTGCCAGCAGCTCTTCCCTTTCCTACGAGCAGTACTTC
CDR3aa: CASSSSLSYEQYF
d_gene: .
abundance: .
j_gene: TRBJ2-7
v_gene: TRBV7-9

CDR3nt: TGTGCCAGCAGACCCGGGACCTTTTATAATCAGCCCCAGCATTTT
CDR3aa: CASRPGTFYNQPQHF
d_gene: .
abundance: .
j_gene: TRBJ1-5
v_gene: TRBV6-2/TRBV6-3

CDR3nt: TGTGCCAGCAGCCCAATCTTGGGGCGGCAGGAGAACACTGAAGCTTTCTTT
CDR3aa: CASSPILGRQENTEAFF
d_gene: .
abundance: .
j_gene: TRBJ1-1
v_gene: TRBV13

CDR3nt: TGTGCCAGCAGCTTATCCCCGAACTATGGCTGCACCTTC
CDR3aa: CASSLSPNYGCTF
d_gene: .
abundance: .
j_gene: TRBJ1-2
v_gene: TRBV7-2

CDR3nt: TGTGCCAGCAGCTTGTTAGGGACTGGGCAAGAGACCCAGTACTTC
CDR3aa: CASSLLGTGQETQYF
d_gene: .
abundance: few
j_gene: TRBJ2-5
v_gene: TRBV11-2

CDR3nt: TGCAGTGCGAGCCCTGACTACCCCTACGAGCAGTACTTC
CDR3aa: CSASPDYPYEQYF
d_gene: .
abundance: few
j_gene: TRBJ2-7
v_gene: TRBV20-1

CDR3nt: TGTGCCAGCTCACCACCGTTTTCCCAGGACCAAGAGACCCAGTACTTC
CDR3aa: CASSPPFSQDQETQYF
d_gene: .
abundance: few
j_gene: TRBJ2-5
v_gene: TRBV18

CDR3nt: TGTGCCAGCAGCTTGGCGGCTAGCGACCCAAACAATGAGCAGTACTTC
CDR3aa: CASSLAASDPNNEQYF
d_gene: .
abundance: few
j_gene: TRBJ2-5
v_gene: TRBV7-8

CDR3nt: TGTGCCAGCAGTGAAAAGGGGGAGTGGGCGAACAATGAGCAGTTCTTC
CDR3aa: CASSEKGEWANNEQFF
d_gene: .
abundance: .
j_gene: TRBJ2-1
v_gene: TRBV6-1

CDR3nt: TGCGGTGCGCTGACTAGCGGGGGGAACAATGAGCAGTTCTTC
CDR3aa: CGALTSGGNNEQFF
d_gene: TRBD2
abundance: .
j_gene: TRBJ2-1
v_gene: TRBV20-1

CDR3nt: TGTGCCAGCAGTATGGGGTGGGGAGCTCATGAAAAACTGTTTTTT
CDR3aa: CASSMGWGAHEKLFF
d_gene: .
abundance: few
j_gene: TRBJ1-4
v_gene: TRBV27

CDR3nt: TGTGCCAGCAGCCGGACAGGGGGCGGTGAAAAACTGTTTTTT
CDR3aa: CASSRTGGGEKLFF
d_gene: TRBD1
abundance: .
j_gene: TRBJ1-4
v_gene: TRBV28

CDR3nt: TGTGCCAGCAGTTTGGTAGCAGGCCTAGAGCAGTACTTC
CDR3aa: CASSLVAGLEQYF
d_gene: .
abundance: few
j_gene: TRBJ2-7
v_gene: TRBV12-3/TRBV12-4

CDR3nt: TGTGCCACCGCTCTGGGGGCCGATAGTGACTATGGCTACACCTTC
CDR3aa: CATALGADSDYGYTF
d_gene: .
abundance: .
j_gene: TRBJ1-2
v_gene: TRBV15

CDR3nt: TGTGCCGGATCGGACAGGCCCCCAATAACTGAAGCTTTCTTT
CDR3aa: CAGSDRPPITEAFF
d_gene: TRBD1
abundance: .
j_gene: TRBJ1-1
v_gene: TRBV7-2

CDR3nt: TGCGCCAGCAGCTTGGGGGACACCAATCAGCCCCAGCATTTT
CDR3aa: CASSLGDTNQPQHF
d_gene: .
abundance: once
j_gene: TRBJ1-5
v_gene: TRBV5-1

CDR3nt: TGTGCCAGCAGTTTACGGGACAGCATTTATCAGCCCCAGCATTTT
CDR3aa: CASSLRDSIYQPQHF
d_gene: TRBD1
abundance: .
j_gene: TRBJ1-5
v_gene: TRBV12-3/TRBV12-4

CDR3nt: TGCGCCAGCAGCTCAATAGGGGGCCCAGCAGAAAAACTGTTTTTT
CDR3aa: CASSSIGGPAEKLFF
d_gene: TRBD1
abundance: .
j_gene: TRBJ1-4
v_gene: TRBV5-1

CDR3nt: TGTGCCAGCAGCCCTCCCGGCGGGTTCAATGAGCAGTTCTTC
CDR3aa: CASSPPGGFNEQFF
d_gene: .
abundance: .
j_gene: TRBJ2-1
v_gene: TRBV7-3

CDR3nt: TGTGCCAGCAGACGACAGTCCCAAGAGACCCAGTACTTC
CDR3aa: CASRRQSQETQYF
d_gene: .
abundance: .
j_gene: TRBJ2-5
v_gene: TRBV12-3/TRBV12-4

CDR3nt: TGTGCCAGCAGCCAAACGGGGGCCCCCCCAGATACGCAGTATTTT
CDR3aa: CASSQTGAPPDTQYF
d_gene: .
abundance: .
j_gene: TRBJ2-3
v_gene: TRBV4-2

CDR3nt: TGTGCCAGCAGCCAGGGACAGGAAATGGAAAAACTGTTTTTT
CDR3aa: CASSQGQEMEKLFF
d_gene: TRBD1
abundance: .
j_gene: TRBJ1-4
v_gene: TRBV4-2

CDR3nt: TGTGCCAGCAGCCCAGGACAGGGACTTGGTATAGTGGGGGCTTTCTTT
CDR3aa: CASSPGQGLGIVGAFF
d_gene: TRBD1
abundance: .
j_gene: TRBJ1-1
v_gene: TRBV28

CDR3nt: TGTGCCAGCAGTTTTGCCAAATGGGATGAGCAGTTCTTC
CDR3aa: CASSFAKWDEQFF
d_gene: .
abundance: .
j_gene: TRBJ2-1
v_gene: TRBV27

CDR3nt: TGTGCCAGCAAAGGTCGGGATACGCAGTATTTT
CDR3aa: CASKGRDTQYF
d_gene: .
abundance: few
j_gene: TRBJ2-3
v_gene: TRBV12-3/TRBV12-4

CDR3nt: TGTGCCAGCGGGCGGACAGGGAAGGACACTGAAGCTTTCTTT
CDR3aa: CASGRTGKDTEAFF
d_gene: TRBD1
abundance: few
j_gene: TRBJ1-1
v_gene: TRBV6-1

CDR3nt: TGTGCCAGCAGTTTAAGTAAGGGAAGCTACTACGAGCAGTACTTC
CDR3aa: CASSLSKGSYYEQYF
d_gene: .
abundance: .
j_gene: TRBJ2-7
v_gene: TRBV27

CDR3nt: TGTGCCACCAGTGATTCCCTACGGGGGGCTGGAGCTTTCTTT
CDR3aa: CATSDSLRGAGAFF
d_gene: .
abundance: .
j_gene: TRBJ1-1
v_gene: TRBV24-1

CDR3nt: TGTGCTAGCAGCTTAGCGTTGTCAGGGGAGACCCAGTACTTC
CDR3aa: CASSLALSGETQYF
d_gene: .
abundance: .
j_gene: TRBJ2-5
v_gene: TRBV7-7

CDR3nt: TGTGCCACCCGGGACAGGGGGCGCGACGAGCAGTACTTC
CDR3aa: CATRDRGRDEQYF
d_gene: TRBD1
abundance: few
j_gene: TRBJ2-7
v_gene: TRBV6-5

CDR3nt: TGTGCCAGCAGGGTTGGACAGGGGTCGTACGAGCAGTACTTC
CDR3aa: CASRVGQGSYEQYF
d_gene: TRBD1
abundance: .
j_gene: TRBJ2-7
v_gene: TRBV12-3/TRBV12-4

CDR3nt: TGTGCCAGCAGCCCACTAGCGGGGGGGCGTTTGACCAAAAACATTCAGTACTTC
CDR3aa: CASSPLAGGRLTKNIQYF
d_gene: TRBD2
abundance: few
j_gene: TRBJ2-4
v_gene: TRBV4-2

CDR3nt: TGTGCCAGCAGTTTACGGGGGCAGGGGAACAATCAGCCCCAGCATTTT
CDR3aa: CASSLRGQGNNQPQHF
d_gene: .
abundance: few
j_gene: TRBJ1-5
v_gene: TRBV12-3/TRBV12-4

CDR3nt: TGCGCCAGCAGCTTGGGGGGAGGATACACTGAAGCTTTCTTT
CDR3aa: CASSLGGGYTEAFF
d_gene: .
abundance: many
j_gene: TRBJ1-1
v_gene: TRBV5-1

CDR3nt: TGTGCCTGGAGTGTACTCAGGGGGGAAGCTTTCTTT
CDR3aa: CAWSVLRGEAFF
d_gene: TRBD1
abundance: few
j_gene: TRBJ1-1
v_gene: TRBV30

CDR3nt: TGTGCCAGCAAAATGACAGTACCATTCTCTGGGGCCAACGTCCTGACTTTC
CDR3aa: CASKMTVPFSGANVLTF
d_gene: .
abundance: few
j_gene: TRBJ2-6
v_gene: TRBV14

CDR3nt: TGCGCCAGCAGCTTAGGACAGAATGGCTACACCTTC
CDR3aa: CASSLGQNGYTF
d_gene: .
abundance: .
j_gene: TRBJ1-2
v_gene: TRBV5-1

CDR3nt: TGCGCCAGCAGCCAAACCCCGGGGAACACTGAAGCTTTCTTT
CDR3aa: CASSQTPGNTEAFF
d_gene: .
abundance: .
j_gene: TRBJ1-1
v_gene: TRBV4-3

CDR3nt: TGTGCCAGCAGTTTACTCGTGTTGACAGGGGAAGAACTCCCCTACGAGCAGTACTTC
CDR3aa: CASSLLVLTGEELPYEQYF
d_gene: TRBD1
abundance: .
j_gene: TRBJ2-7
v_gene: TRBV6-2/TRBV6-3

CDR3nt: TGCGCCAGCAGCCGTCCAGGGGAGGAGACCCAGTACTTC
CDR3aa: CASSRPGEETQYF
d_gene: .
abundance: few
j_gene: TRBJ2-5
v_gene: TRBV5-1

CDR3nt: TGTGCTAGTACCCTACAGGGAGGCACTGAAGCTTTCTTT
CDR3aa: CASTLQGGTEAFF
d_gene: .
abundance: .
j_gene: TRBJ1-1
v_gene: TRBV12-5

CDR3nt: TGTGCCAGCAGCTTTGGTCGGGAGACCCAGTACTTC
CDR3aa: CASSFGRETQYF
d_gene: .
abundance: few
j_gene: TRBJ2-5
v_gene: TRBV7-2